The T cell receptor beta chain under discussion was sequenced for a study of OX40 agonist ivuxolimab in advanced cancers. Regarding the study as a whole: Not determined was the antigen specificity of the expanded peripheral T cells.

Concerning this clone itself: Its target is not known.

CDR1 and CDR2 from the germline V gene are MNHEY and SMNVEV (reference sequence). The CDR3 length is 13 residues. Trimming removed 10 bases at V and 3 bases at J, with 14 bases between. The data were produced by immunoSEQ multiplex PCR, yet TCRdb's version contains in-frame clones alone and is incomplete. The sample lists some 39,000 clones; under 85% were seen once. The sequencing here drew on CD4+ or CD8+ T cells sorted from blood, taken in a trial of the OX40 agonist ivuxolimab. The chain combines TRBV27 with TRBJ2-3; possibly TRBD2 for D (5 bases). This clonotype originated in an adult with an advanced solid tumor such as melanoma, head and neck, liver or kidney cancer. The CDR3 sequence is CATRGFRTDTQYF. The CDR3 DNA reads as TGTGCCACCCGGGGTTTTCGGACAGATACGCAGTATTTT.